The 25 T cell receptor beta chains in this list originate from one sample, sequenced in a study of blood T cells in healthy people across ages. Through a sample-barcoded 5' primer and a J-beta primer mix, a second PCR was run for about 6 to 11 cycles. TCRdb re-analysed the 5' RACE reads in MiXCR, keeping a single row per CDR3 protein. The sample lists about 640,000 distinct CDR3 sequences, about 54% occurring once. The source material was blood. These receptors all come from a man aged 55 to 70 in good health.

This chain links TRBV15 with TRBJ1-2; possibly TRBD1 for D (6 bases). This CDR3 contains 16 residues. The V gene lost 3 bases and the J gene lost 2 bases, with 16 bases spanning the gap. Per germline, CDR1 LNHNV and CDR2 YYDKDF (reference sequence). DNA for the CDR3: TGTGCCACCAGCAGCTTTCTGAGAGGGGGGAACTATGGCTACACCTTC. Protein sequence: CATSSFLRGGNYGYTF.

This chain connects TRBV5-1 to TRBJ2-1; D is unclear. V shed 4 bases and J shed 0 bases, with 14 bases lying between them. Germline V gene sequence: CDR1 SGHRS, CDR2 YFSETQ. The CDR3 runs to 16 residues. The CDR3 spells CASSHQTESSYNEQFF. DNA for the CDR3: TGCGCCAGCAGCCACCAGACGGAGAGCTCCTACAATGAGCAGTTCTTC.

The V gene is TRBV7-9, the J gene TRBJ2-4; 7 bases are a match to TRBD2. Matching the DNA end better, TRBJ2-7 makes the J call doubtful. Germline V gene lookup returns CDR1 SEHNR and CDR2 FQNEAQ (reference sequence). This CDR3 contains 14 residues. Here the CDR3 DNA reads TGTGCCAGCAGCTTAACTACGGGGAGGGACGAGCAGTACTTC. This translates into CASSLTTGRDEQYF.

The V call is TRBV28, the J call TRBJ1-2, with D uncertain. The CDR3 length is 11 residues. Per the germline V gene, CDR1 is MDHEN and CDR2 is SYDVKM. Trimming took off 8 bases at V and 2 bases at J, with 6 bases between the two ends. This chain's CDR3 is CASRTNYGYTF. Written as DNA, the CDR3 is TGTGCCAGCCGGACCAACTATGGCTACACCTTC.

The J gene is TRBJ2-1, the V gene TRBV29-1, with TRBD2 identical over 13 bases. The trim removed 6 bases at V and 9 bases at J, leaving 8 bases unmatched. This CDR3 comprises 14 residues. Germline V gene lookup returns CDR1 SQVTM and CDR2 ANQGSEA. CDR3: CSVVLAGGPGEQFF. The CDR3 DNA reads as TGCAGCGTGGTACTAGCGGGGGGGCCAGGTGAGCAGTTCTTC.

This chain links TRBV10-2 with TRBJ2-4; 10 bases are shared with TRBD2. Looked up from germline, CDR1 is WSHSY and CDR2 is SAAADI. The length of the CDR3 is 16 residues. The V gene end was trimmed by 6 bases and the J gene end by 0 bases; junction bases not matched to a gene: 5. The CDR3 region has the DNA TGCGCCAGCAGCCCGCTAGCGGGGGTAGCCAAAAACATTCAGTACTTC. This encodes CASSPLAGVAKNIQYF.

V and J are TRBV5-1 and TRBJ1-6; D is uncertain. In germline, CDR1 is SGHRS, CDR2 YFSETQ. This CDR3 has 14 amino acids. Trimming shortened V by 0 bases and J by 3 bases, and 4 bases separated the two germline ends. CDR3 in amino acids: CASSLENYNSPLHF. For the CDR3, the DNA is TGCGCCAGCAGCTTGGAGAACTATAATTCACCCCTCCACTTT.

The gene calls are TRBV4-1 and TRBJ2-5, with 11 nucleotides matching TRBD2. Germline V gene sequence: CDR1 MGHRA, CDR2 YSYEKL. There are 18 residues in the CDR3. With V trimmed by 0 bases and J by 5 bases, 11 bases remained unmatched. The CDR3 is CASSQDALAGGLGETQYF. CDR3 nucleotide sequence: TGCGCCAGCAGCCAAGATGCCCTAGCGGGGGGCTTGGGGGAGACCCAGTACTTC.

The rearrangement links TRBV5-1 to TRBJ1-2; 7 bases match TRBD1. From germline, CDR1 is SGHRS and CDR2 YFSETQ. The CDR3 is made up of 15 amino acids. Germline trimming cut 4 bases from V and 4 bases from J; bases unmatched to any gene: 10. This CDR3 is CASSPLTGSSYGYTF. CDR3 DNA: TGCGCCAGCAGCCCACTGACAGGGTCCAGCTATGGCTACACCTTC.

This clonotype has just one count. The J gene is TRBJ2-6, the V gene TRBV25-1; D not resolved. Trimming left V 11 bases short and J 4 bases short, with 12 bases between. Per germline, CDR1 MGHDK and CDR2 SYGVNS. The CDR3 has 13 residues. The CDR3 bases are TGTGCCGGCATGGTCTCCGGGGCCAACGTCCTGACTTTC. Translated, it gives CAGMVSGANVLTF.

V is TRBV5-1 and J is TRBJ2-3; D is perhaps TRBD2 (6 bases). V was shortened by 1 base and J by 2 bases, with 8 bases between the two germline ends. Germline values: CDR1 SGHRS, CDR2 YFSETQ. This CDR3 is 14 amino acids long. The CDR3 is CASSLTSTTDTQYF. For the CDR3, the DNA is TGCGCCAGCAGCTTGACTAGCACCACAGATACGCAGTATTTT. Filled out from reference TRBV5-1 and TRBJ2-3, the complete variable domain reads KAGVTQTPRYLIKTRGQQVTLSCSPISGHRSVSWYQQTPGQGLQFLFEYFSETQRNKGNFPGRFSGRQFSNSRSEMNVSTLELGDSALYLCASSLTSTTDTQYFGPGTRLTVL.

The V gene is TRBV5-1, the J gene TRBJ2-1; 9 nucleotides align to TRBD1. CDR3 length: 16 residues. The junction had 10 bases not matched to a gene; V was cut back by 0 bases and J by 9 bases. CDR1 and CDR2 from the germline V gene are SGHRS and YFSETQ. The CDR3 bases are TGCGCCAGCAGCTTGGGGGGACAGGGAGTGGGAGGTGAGCAGTTCTTC. Its protein is CASSLGGQGVGGEQFF.

CDR3 sequence (DNA): TGTGCCAGCAGCCGAGAGGGACTTAGCAATCAGCCCCAGCATTTT. Translated, it gives CASSREGLSNQPQHF. The chain links TRBV27 to TRBJ1-5; tentatively, D is TRBD1 (5 bases). Per germline, CDR1 MNHEY and CDR2 SMNVEV (reference sequence). Trimming took off 6 bases at V and 0 bases at J, with 12 bases between the two ends. The CDR3 runs 15 residues.

The CDR3 loop reads CASSPRTGGEGSQYF. The CDR3 DNA sequence: TGTGCCAGCAGCCCCAGGACAGGGGGCGAAGGCAGTCAGTACTTC. The chain has TRBV7-2 and TRBJ2-4; 11 bases fit TRBD1. The V gene end was trimmed by 5 bases and the J gene end by 12 bases; junction bases not matched to a gene: 12. Germline V gene data show CDR1 as SGHTA and CDR2 as FQGNSA. The CDR3 loop spans 15 amino acids.

This clonotype was recorded only once. The V call is TRBV29-1, the J call TRBJ1-2; 8 bases are shared with TRBD1. CDR1 is SQVTM, CDR2 ANQGSEA, per germline. This CDR3 contains 13 residues. With V trimmed by 6 bases and J by 3 bases, 6 bases remained unmatched. The CDR3 nucleotides read TGCAGCGTCGGACAGGGAGGTGACTATGGCTACACCTTC. The encoded protein is CSVGQGGDYGYTF.

The CDR3 loop reads CASSYGPPTQAEQFF. The CDR3 nucleotides are TGCGCCAGCAGCTACGGGCCCCCCACGCAAGCCGAGCAGTTCTTC. V and J are TRBV5-1 and TRBJ2-1; unclear D gene. Trimming took 3 bases from V and 10 from J, leaving 20 bases between them. CDR3 length equals 15 residues. Germline CDR1 is SGHRS and CDR2 is YFSETQ.

This clonotype was counted only a few times. The chain is built from TRBV20-1 and TRBJ1-6, with D possibly matching TRBD1 (5 bases). Germline V CDR1 and CDR2: DFQATT, SNEGSKA (reference sequence). The length of the CDR3 is 19 residues. The CDR3 DNA reads as TGCAGCTCCCGCCCCGGGGCGGGGGAGAGCCTCTCCTATAATTCACCCCTCCACTTT. It yields the protein CSSRPGAGESLSYNSPLHF.

This clonotype appeared a few times. The chain uses TRBV7-2 and TRBJ2-7; D is undetermined. The CDR3 length is 13 residues. CDR1 SGHTA and CDR2 FQGNSA come from the germline V gene. The V and J ends lost 5 bases and 0 bases respectively, with 8 bases between them. In DNA, the CDR3 is TGTGCCAGCAGCCAAGAGATCTCCTACGAGCAGTACTTC. As protein: CASSQEISYEQYF.

The V gene is TRBV6-5, the J gene TRBJ1-4, with D possibly TRBD1 on 5 matching bases. The germline V and J ends were trimmed by 6 bases and 7 bases, with 12 bases remaining between them. The CDR3 is 13 amino acids. CDR1 MNHEY and CDR2 SVGAGI come from the germline V gene. CDR3 protein: CASRLGVGEKLFF. The CDR3 DNA follows: TGTGCCAGCAGACTAGGGGTTGGTGAAAAACTGTTTTTT.

With respect to this clonotype: Because the CDR3's place on the DNA is in doubt, the DNA is left out and the CDR3 is given as listed by TCRdb. The genes are TRBV9 and TRBJ1-6; the tabulated D call, TRBD1, remains unverified against the DNA. The CDR3 length is 21 residues, termini included. Germline CDR1 is SGDLS and CDR2 is YYNGEE. This chain's CDR3 is CASSRRGRKASSTSAPGPLHF.

The chain couples TRBV10-3 to TRBJ1-2; no definite D call. This CDR3 has 14 amino acids. Germline CDR1 ENHRY, CDR2 SYGVKD. Trimming removed 3 bases from V and 0 bases from J, with 8 bases in between. As DNA, the CDR3 is TGTGCCATCAGTGACAGTACGGCTAACTATGGCTACACCTTC. Translation: CAISDSTANYGYTF.

The V call is TRBV9, the J call TRBJ2-4, with D possibly TRBD2 on 6 matching bases. The J call is doubtful: the DNA matches TRBJ2-7 better. Germline V gene data show CDR1 as SGDLS and CDR2 as YYNGEE. CDR3 length: 16 amino acids. The CDR3 reads CASSQGTPLDGYEQYF. In DNA form, the CDR3 reads TGTGCCAGCAGCCAAGGGACTCCCCTAGACGGCTACGAGCAGTACTTC.

This clonotype has a handful of counts. CDR3 region: CASSVMDRGQETQYF. As DNA, the CDR3 is TGTGCCAGCAGTGTGATGGACAGGGGACAAGAGACCCAGTACTTC. The chain carries TRBV2 and TRBJ2-7, with TRBD1 matching over 9 bases. The end of the DNA aligns better with TRBJ2-5, so the J call may be wrong. Germline-derived CDR1 and CDR2 are SNHLY and FYNNEI. This CDR3 has 15 amino acids.

V and J are TRBV20-1 and TRBJ1-6, with D perhaps matching TRBD1 (5 bases). The germline V gene encodes CDR1 DFQATT and CDR2 SNEGSKA (reference sequence). The CDR3 totals 12 residues. Deletions cut 6 bases from V and 8 bases from J, with 11 bases between. The CDR3 bases are TGCAGTGCCATTCGGGGGGATTCACCCCTCCACTTT. It specifies CSAIRGDSPLHF.

The chain joins TRBV4-2 to TRBJ2-1; 11 nucleotides align to TRBD2. This CDR3 spans 16 amino acids. V shed 0 bases and J 4 bases; nucleotides not matched to a gene: 2. Germline CDR1 is LGHNA and CDR2 is YNFKEQ. The CDR3 DNA reads TGTGCCAGCAGCCAAGAACTAGCGGGGGATTACAATGAGCAGTTCTTC. It codes for CASSQELAGDYNEQFF.